These 9 T cell receptor beta chains share one sample of origin, sequenced in a study of blood T cells in healthy people across ages. Then a second PCR, running about 6 to 12 cycles, was carried out with a sample-barcoded 5' primer and a J-beta primer mix. Via MiXCR, TCRdb re-called the 5' RACE reads, giving one row per CDR3 protein. The data hold about 1.4 million distinct CDR3 sequences, with roughly 59% observed a single time. Sequencing was done on a sample of blood. The receptors stem from a man younger than 35 in good health.

The rearrangement links TRBV20-1 to TRBJ1-1; perhaps TRBD1 as D (6 bases). The CDR3 covers 15 residues. With 5 bases removed from V and 1 base from J, the gap between germline ends came to 17 bases. The germline V gene encodes CDR1 DFQATT and CDR2 SNEGSKA (reference sequence). The CDR3 sequence is CSAQLMTGSNTEAFF. In nucleotides, the CDR3 is TGCAGTGCTCAGCTTATGACAGGCTCGAACACTGAAGCTTTCTTT.

Written as DNA, the CDR3 is TGTGCCAGCAGCCTGACACCGGGCCTACACAATGAGCAGTTCTTC. It is translated as CASSLTPGLHNEQFF. The rearrangement uses TRBV7-9 and TRBJ2-1; unclear D gene. The CDR3 spans 15 residues. V shed 5 bases and J shed 5 bases, with 16 bases lying between them. Germline CDR1 and CDR2: SEHNR and FQNEAQ (reference sequence).

This chain joins TRBV7-2 and TRBJ2-5; maybe TRBD1 (6 bases). V gave up 4 bases and J gave up 3 bases, with 18 bases separating them. The CDR3 runs 16 residues. In germline, CDR1 is SGHTA, CDR2 FQGNSA. The CDR3 region is CASSYAPDSLEETQYF. Written as DNA, the CDR3 is TGTGCCAGCAGCTATGCCCCGGACAGCCTCGAAGAGACCCAGTACTTC. Supplemented by reference TRBV7-2 and TRBJ2-5, the full variable domain reads GAGVSQSPSNKVTEKGKDVELRCDPISGHTALYWYRQSLGQGLEFLIYFQGNSAPDKSGLPSDRFSAERTGGSVSTLTIQRTQQEDSAVYLCASSYAPDSLEETQYFGPGTRLLVL.

The chain couples TRBV7-9 to TRBJ2-3; D not resolved. The ends were cut back, 5 bases at V and 1 base at J, with 13 bases in the middle. This CDR3 region has 15 residues. Germline-derived CDR1 and CDR2 are SEHNR and FQNEAQ (reference sequence). CDR3 in amino acids: CASSQERPGTDTQYF. Here the CDR3 DNA reads TGTGCCAGCAGCCAAGAACGACCGGGCACAGATACGCAGTATTTT.

The chain employs TRBV2 and TRBJ2-3; 13 bases are shared with TRBD2. V shed 9 bases and J 5 bases; nucleotides not matched to a gene: 8. The CDR3 contains 15 residues. Germline V gene sequence: CDR1 SNHLY, CDR2 FYNNEI. The CDR3 coding sequence is TGTGCCAGTACCCCGGGACTAGCGGGATTAGATACGCAGTATTTT. This encodes CASTPGLAGLDTQYF.

This clonotype has more than one count but fewer than ten. V and J are TRBV29-1 and TRBJ1-1; D is possibly TRBD1 (6 bases). The V gene's germline CDR1 is SQVTM and CDR2 ANQGSEA. The CDR3 has 16 residues. Trimming stripped 8 bases from V and 10 bases from J, with 32 bases between. The CDR3 loop reads CSRKEGGVQGPGRAFF. CDR3 DNA sequence: TGCAGCCGAAAAGAAGGGGGGGTACAGGGTCCTGGAAGAGCTTTCTTT.

The chain links TRBV5-8 to TRBJ2-3; D not certain. The germline V gene has CDR1 SGHTS and CDR2 YDEGEE. The CDR3 consists of 12 residues. Trimming took off 3 bases at V and 5 bases at J, with 7 bases between the two ends. The chain's CDR3 is CASSWAEDTQYF. The DNA of the CDR3 is TGTGCCAGCAGCTGGGCGGAAGATACGCAGTATTTT.

The table lists this clonotype with a few counts. V is TRBV3-1 and J is TRBJ1-4; D is undetermined. The V and J ends lost 4 bases and 8 bases respectively, with 17 bases between them. The CDR3 sequence is 15 residues long. Germline values: CDR1 LGHDT, CDR2 YNNKEL (reference sequence). The DNA for the CDR3 is TGTGCCAGCAGCCGAGGTCCACCCCCGGGAGAAAAACTGTTTTTT. It yields the protein CASSRGPPPGEKLFF.

The chain recombines TRBV7-2 with TRBJ2-5; TRBD2 might be the D (5 bases). This CDR3 spans 15 amino acids. CDR1 is SGHTA, CDR2 FQGNSA, per germline. The germline V and J ends were trimmed by 5 bases and 5 bases, with 18 bases remaining between them. CDR3 in DNA: TGTGCCAGCAGCGTCGGACTCAGGTCGTGGGAGACCCAGTACTTC. The encoded protein is CASSVGLRSWETQYF.